This entry is about one T cell receptor beta chain. Its antigen is not identified. TCRdb re-derived calls from the 5' RACE reads in MiXCR, one entry per CDR3 protein. Altogether hundreds of thousands of distinct CDR3 sequences are present, about a tenth being singletons, with the ten largest covering around 5%. The sample is drawn from a study of identical twins. Study results and limitations: With abundant cord blood beta clonotypes, insertions were fewer; memory repertoires showed no such pattern. Rather than following the same donors, the conclusions depended on cross-sectional statistical analysis. There was more out-of-frame TCR alpha sharing in monozygotic twins than models estimated.

Germline V gene sequence: CDR1 LGHNA, CDR2 YNFKEQ. Trimming removed 3 bases from V and 8 bases from J; junction bases left unmatched: 6. The CDR3 covers 15 residues. Each donor was a healthy Caucasian. The sequenced material came from memory (CD45RO+) T cells sorted from blood. The sequence derives from a woman in her late teens or twenties in good health. V and J are TRBV4-2 and TRBJ2-1; 11 bases map to TRBD2. The CDR3, as DNA: TGTGCCAGCAGCCAGATGACTAGCGGGAAGGATGAGCAGTTCTTC. Amino acids: CASSQMTSGKDEQFF.